The rows below give T cell receptor beta chains drawn from one sample of a study of Graves' ophthalmopathy and Graves' hyperthyroidism. TCRdb redid the calling of the multiplex PCR reads with MiXCR, one entry per CDR3 protein. The sample holds 650,000 to 900,000 distinct CDR3 sequences, 40% seen once. Sequenced input: peripheral blood. These receptors were obtained from an adult man with Graves' ophthalmopathy. CDR3s include the opening cysteine and the closing phenylalanine or tryptophan. Each record gives: D gene, V gene, J gene, clone size, CDR3 DNA, CDR3 protein. The D gene is left open where the match is weak. Size values are once, few and many counts, or a class for expanded clones, and some rows have none.

D gene: TRBD2; V gene: TRBV7-2; J gene: TRBJ2-5; clone size: many; CDR3 DNA: TGTGCCAGCAGCTTATCGCGTGGGACTAGCGGGGGACAAGAGACCCAGTACTTC; CDR3 protein: CASSLSRGTSGGQETQYF
D gene: TRBD1; V gene: TRBV12-3/TRBV12-4; J gene: TRBJ2-7; clone size: -; CDR3 DNA: TGTGCCAGCAGTATAAACAGGGGCTACGAGCAGTACTTC; CDR3 protein: CASSINRGYEQYF
D gene: -; V gene: TRBV6-6; J gene: TRBJ2-7; clone size: few; CDR3 DNA: TGTGCCAGCAGTTATACCCAATACGAGCAGTACTTC; CDR3 protein: CASSYTQYEQYF
D gene: -; V gene: TRBV29-1; J gene: TRBJ1-1; clone size: many; CDR3 DNA: TGCAGCGTTGGTGAGGGGACCAAAGCTTTCTTT; CDR3 protein: CSVGEGTKAFF
D gene: -; V gene: TRBV29-1; J gene: TRBJ1-2; clone size: few; CDR3 DNA: TGCAGCGTCTCTCTCAGTTTTTCGGGACTTGGAGCGTGGGACTATGGCTACACCTTC; CDR3 protein: CSVSLSFSGLGAWDYGYTF
D gene: -; V gene: TRBV25-1; J gene: TRBJ2-5; clone size: few; CDR3 DNA: TGTGCCAGCAGCGGAGCAGGGATGGAGACCCAGTACTTC; CDR3 protein: CASSGAGMETQYF
D gene: TRBD1; V gene: TRBV29-1; J gene: TRBJ1-2; clone size: many; CDR3 DNA: TGCAGCGTTCATCAGGGACAGGCGAGCTATGGCTACACCTTC; CDR3 protein: CSVHQGQASYGYTF
D gene: TRBD1; V gene: TRBV6-6; J gene: TRBJ2-7; clone size: -; CDR3 DNA: TGTGCCAGCAGCCTCCAACCCAGGGGGCTTTCTAGTTACGAGCAGTACTTC; CDR3 protein: CASSLQPRGLSSYEQYF
D gene: -; V gene: TRBV7-2; J gene: TRBJ2-7; clone size: -; CDR3 DNA: TGTGCCAGCAGCCAAGGACTATCACCTCATAACGAGCAGTACTTC; CDR3 protein: CASSQGLSPHNEQYF
D gene: -; V gene: TRBV19; J gene: TRBJ1-2; clone size: -; CDR3 DNA: TGTGCCAGTACCCCGGGGGCCAGGACTAAATCCTATGGCTACACCTTC; CDR3 protein: CASTPGARTKSYGYTF
D gene: TRBD2; V gene: TRBV5-4; J gene: TRBJ2-7; clone size: -; CDR3 DNA: TGTGCCAGCAGCCCACGGGGGGGGCGACGGTCTTACGAGCAGTACTTC; CDR3 protein: CASSPRGGRRSYEQYF
D gene: TRBD1; V gene: TRBV7-9; J gene: TRBJ2-7; clone size: many; CDR3 DNA: TGTGCCAGCAGCTCGAGGGTACAGGGGCACGAGCAGTACTTC; CDR3 protein: CASSSRVQGHEQYF
D gene: TRBD2; V gene: TRBV10-3; J gene: TRBJ2-7; clone size: -; CDR3 DNA: TGTGCCAGCAGTTTCCCCGGGACTAGCGGGAGAGGGGAGCAGTACTTC; CDR3 protein: CASSFPGTSGRGEQYF
D gene: TRBD1; V gene: TRBV7-9; J gene: TRBJ2-6; clone size: few; CDR3 DNA: TGTGCCAGCAGCTTGACAGGGCGCTACTCTGGGGCCAACGTCCTGACTTTC; CDR3 protein: CASSLTGRYSGANVLTF
D gene: -; V gene: TRBV15; J gene: TRBJ1-5; clone size: -; CDR3 DNA: TGTGCCACCAGCAGCTTGGGTCCGTCCAATCAGCCCCAGCATTTT; CDR3 protein: CATSSLGPSNQPQHF
D gene: TRBD1; V gene: TRBV24-1; J gene: TRBJ1-5; clone size: many; CDR3 DNA: TGTGCCAGCGACCGAGGGACAGGGAATCAGCCCCAGCATTTT; CDR3 protein: CASDRGTGNQPQHF